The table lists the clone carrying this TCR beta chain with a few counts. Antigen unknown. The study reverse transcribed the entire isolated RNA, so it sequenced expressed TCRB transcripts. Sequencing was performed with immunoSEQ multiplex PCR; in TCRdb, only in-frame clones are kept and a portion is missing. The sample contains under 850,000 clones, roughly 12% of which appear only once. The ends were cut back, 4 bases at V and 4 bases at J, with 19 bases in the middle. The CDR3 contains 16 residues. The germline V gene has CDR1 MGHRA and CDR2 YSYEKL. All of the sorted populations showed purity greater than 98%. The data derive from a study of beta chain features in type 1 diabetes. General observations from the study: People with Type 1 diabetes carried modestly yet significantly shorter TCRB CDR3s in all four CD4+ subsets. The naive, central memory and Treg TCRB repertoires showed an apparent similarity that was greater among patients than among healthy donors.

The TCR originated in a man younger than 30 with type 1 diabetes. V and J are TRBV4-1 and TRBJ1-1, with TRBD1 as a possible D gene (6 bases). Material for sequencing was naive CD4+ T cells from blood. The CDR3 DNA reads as TGCGCCAGCAGCCTCTCCGGTGGGGGGCGAGGCACTGAAGCTTTCTTT. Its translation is CASSLSGGGRGTEAFF.